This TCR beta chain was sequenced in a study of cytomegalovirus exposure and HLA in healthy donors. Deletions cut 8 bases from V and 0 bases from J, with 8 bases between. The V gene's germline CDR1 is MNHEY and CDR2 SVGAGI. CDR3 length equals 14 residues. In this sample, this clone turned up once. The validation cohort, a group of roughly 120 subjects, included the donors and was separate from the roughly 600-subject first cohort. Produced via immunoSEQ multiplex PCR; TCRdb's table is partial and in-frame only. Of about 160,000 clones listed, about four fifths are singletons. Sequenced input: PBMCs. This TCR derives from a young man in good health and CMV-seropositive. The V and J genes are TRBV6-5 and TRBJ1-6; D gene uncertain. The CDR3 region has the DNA TGTGCCAGCTGCCCGGGCTCCTATAATTCACCCCTCCACTTT. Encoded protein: CASCPGSYNSPLHF.